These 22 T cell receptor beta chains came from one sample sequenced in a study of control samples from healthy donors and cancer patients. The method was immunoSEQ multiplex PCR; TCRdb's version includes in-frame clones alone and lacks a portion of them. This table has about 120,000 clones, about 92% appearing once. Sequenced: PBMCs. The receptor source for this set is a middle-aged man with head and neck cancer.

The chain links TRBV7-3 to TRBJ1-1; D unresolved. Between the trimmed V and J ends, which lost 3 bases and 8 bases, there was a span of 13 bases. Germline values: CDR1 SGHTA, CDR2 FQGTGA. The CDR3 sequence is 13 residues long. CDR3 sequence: CASSLEVHSEAFF. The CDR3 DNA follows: TGTGCCAGCAGCTTGGAGGTGCACAGCGAAGCTTTCTTT.

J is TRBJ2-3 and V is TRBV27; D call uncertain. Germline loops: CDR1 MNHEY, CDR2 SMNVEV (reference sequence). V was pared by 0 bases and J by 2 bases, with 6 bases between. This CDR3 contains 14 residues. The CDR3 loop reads CASSLSRVTDTQYF. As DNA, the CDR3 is TGTGCCAGCAGTTTATCTCGTGTCACAGATACGCAGTATTTT.

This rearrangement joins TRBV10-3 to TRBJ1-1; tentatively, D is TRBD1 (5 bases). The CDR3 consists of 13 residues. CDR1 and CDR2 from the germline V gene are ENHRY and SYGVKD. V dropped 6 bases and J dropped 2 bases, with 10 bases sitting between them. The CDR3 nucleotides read TGTGCCATCAGGACACAGGTTAACACTGAAGCTTTCTTT. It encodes CAIRTQVNTEAFF.

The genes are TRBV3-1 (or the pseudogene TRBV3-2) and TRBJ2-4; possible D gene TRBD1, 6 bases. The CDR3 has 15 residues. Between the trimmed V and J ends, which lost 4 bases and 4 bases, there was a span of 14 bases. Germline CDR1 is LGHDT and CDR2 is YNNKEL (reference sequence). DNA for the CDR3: TGTGCCAGCAGCCCCTACGGACAGCAGAAAAACATTCAGTACTTC. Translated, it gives CASSPYGQQKNIQYF.

CDR3 coding DNA: TGTGCCAGCAGTTTTTCGGGCACAGATACGCAGTATTTT. Protein sequence: CASSFSGTDTQYF. The chain links TRBV12-3 or TRBV12-4 to TRBJ2-3; D gene unclear. Trimming took 3 bases from V and 1 from J, leaving 5 bases between them. This CDR3 is 13 amino acids long.

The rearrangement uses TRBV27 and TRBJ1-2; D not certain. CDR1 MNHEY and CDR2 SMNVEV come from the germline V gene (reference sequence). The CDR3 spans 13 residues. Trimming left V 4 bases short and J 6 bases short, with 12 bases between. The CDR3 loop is CASSSWNSNGYTF. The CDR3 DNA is TGTGCCAGCAGTTCCTGGAATTCGAATGGCTACACCTTC.

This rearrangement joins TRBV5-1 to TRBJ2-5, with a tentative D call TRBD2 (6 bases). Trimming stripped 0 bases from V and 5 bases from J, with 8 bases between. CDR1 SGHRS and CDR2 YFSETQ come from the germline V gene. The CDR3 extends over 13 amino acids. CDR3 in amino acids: CASSLGSGETQYF. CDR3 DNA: TGCGCCAGCAGCTTGGGCAGCGGGGAGACCCAGTACTTC.

This CDR3 is CASSLRFRKMNTEAFF. The CDR3, as DNA: TGCGCCAGCAGCTTAAGGTTTCGTAAAATGAACACTGAAGCTTTCTTT. This chain uses TRBV5-1 with TRBJ1-1; no clear D. The CDR3 has 16 amino acids. V dropped 2 bases and J dropped 0 bases, with 14 bases sitting between them. Germline V gene lookup returns CDR1 SGHRS and CDR2 YFSETQ. Variable domain in full (rest from reference TRBV5-1 and TRBJ1-1): KAGVTQTPRYLIKTRGQQVTLSCSPISGHRSVSWYQQTPGQGLQFLFEYFSETQRNKGNFPGRFSGRQFSNSRSEMNVSTLELGDSALYLCASSLRFRKMNTEAFFGQGTRLTVV.

As DNA, the CDR3 is TGTGCCAGCAGGGGGACTCTAGCGGGGTTTTACAATGAGCAGTTCTTC. As protein: CASRGTLAGFYNEQFF. This rearrangement joins TRBV6-6 to TRBJ2-1; 9 bases align to TRBD2. The CDR3 loop spans 16 amino acids. Trimming at V came to 6 bases and at J to 4 bases, leaving 10 bases not matched to a gene. CDR1 MNHNY and CDR2 SVGAGI come from the germline V gene (reference sequence).

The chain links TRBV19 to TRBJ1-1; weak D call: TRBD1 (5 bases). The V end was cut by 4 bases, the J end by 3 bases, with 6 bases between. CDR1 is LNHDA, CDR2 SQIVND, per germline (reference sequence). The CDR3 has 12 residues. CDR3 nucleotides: TGTGCCAGTAGTACAGGGTACACTGAAGCTTTCTTT. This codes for CASSTGYTEAFF.

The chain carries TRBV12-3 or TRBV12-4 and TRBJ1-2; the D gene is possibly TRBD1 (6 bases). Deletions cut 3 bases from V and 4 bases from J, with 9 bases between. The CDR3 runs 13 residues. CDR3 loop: CASSFTGSYGYTF. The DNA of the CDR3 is TGTGCCAGCAGTTTTACAGGGAGCTATGGCTACACCTTC.

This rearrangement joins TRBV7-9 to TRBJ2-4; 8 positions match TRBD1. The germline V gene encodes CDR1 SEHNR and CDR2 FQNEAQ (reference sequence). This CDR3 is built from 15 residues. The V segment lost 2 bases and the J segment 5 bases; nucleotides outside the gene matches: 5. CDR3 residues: CASSLRGQGQNIQYF. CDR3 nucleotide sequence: TGTGCCAGCAGCTTACGCGGACAGGGTCAAAACATTCAGTACTTC.

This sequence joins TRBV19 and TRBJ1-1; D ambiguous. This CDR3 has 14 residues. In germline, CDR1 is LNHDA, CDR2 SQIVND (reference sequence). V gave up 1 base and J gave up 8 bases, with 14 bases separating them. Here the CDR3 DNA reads TGTGCCAGTAGTATAGGCCAGCAAAACTTGGAAGCTTTCTTT. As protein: CASSIGQQNLEAFF.

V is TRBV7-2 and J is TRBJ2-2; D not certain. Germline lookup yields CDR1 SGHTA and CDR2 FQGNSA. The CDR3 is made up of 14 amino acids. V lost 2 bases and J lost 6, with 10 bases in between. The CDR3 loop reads CASSLTRPPGELFF. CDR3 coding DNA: TGTGCCAGCAGCTTAACCCGCCCTCCCGGGGAGCTGTTTTTT.

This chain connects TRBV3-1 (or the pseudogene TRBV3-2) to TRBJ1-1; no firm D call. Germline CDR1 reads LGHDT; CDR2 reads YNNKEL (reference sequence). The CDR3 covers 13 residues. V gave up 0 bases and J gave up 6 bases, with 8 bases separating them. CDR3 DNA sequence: TGTGCCAGCAGCCAAGAATGGGGTGCTGAAGCTTTCTTT. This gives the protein CASSQEWGAEAFF.

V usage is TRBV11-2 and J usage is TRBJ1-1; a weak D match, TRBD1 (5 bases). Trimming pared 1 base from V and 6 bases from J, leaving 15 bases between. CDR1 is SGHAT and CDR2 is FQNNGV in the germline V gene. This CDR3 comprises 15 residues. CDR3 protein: CASSLGLGDRAEAFF. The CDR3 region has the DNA TGTGCCAGCAGCTTAGGGTTAGGGGATAGGGCTGAAGCTTTCTTT.

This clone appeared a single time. The CDR3 DNA sequence: TGCGCCAGCAGCCAAGCTCTCTCTAGAAGGGCTTTCTTT. This gives the protein CASSQALSRRAFF. The chain is built from TRBV4-3 and TRBJ1-1, with unresolved D. CDR1 is LGHNA, CDR2 YSLEER, per germline. V gave up 1 base and J gave up 11 bases, with 14 bases separating them. The CDR3 consists of 13 residues.

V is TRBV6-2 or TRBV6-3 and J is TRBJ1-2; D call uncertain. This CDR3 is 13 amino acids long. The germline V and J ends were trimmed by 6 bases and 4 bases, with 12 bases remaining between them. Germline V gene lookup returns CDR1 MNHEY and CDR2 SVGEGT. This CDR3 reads CASSPGWAYGYTF. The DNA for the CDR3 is TGTGCCAGCAGCCCAGGATGGGCCTATGGCTACACCTTC.

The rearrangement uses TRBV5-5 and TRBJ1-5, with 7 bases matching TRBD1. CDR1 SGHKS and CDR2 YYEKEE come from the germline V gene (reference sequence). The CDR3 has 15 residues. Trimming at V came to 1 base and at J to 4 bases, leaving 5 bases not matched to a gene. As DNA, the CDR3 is TGTGCCAGCAGCTTGACCCCAGGGGGTAATCAGCCCCAGCATTTT. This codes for CASSLTPGGNQPQHF.

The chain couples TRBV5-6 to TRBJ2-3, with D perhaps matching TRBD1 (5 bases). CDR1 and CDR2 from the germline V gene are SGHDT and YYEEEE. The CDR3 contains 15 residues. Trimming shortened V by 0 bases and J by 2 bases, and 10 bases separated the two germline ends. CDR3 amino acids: CASSLVQGITDTQYF. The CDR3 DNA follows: TGTGCCAGCAGCTTGGTCCAGGGAATCACAGATACGCAGTATTTT. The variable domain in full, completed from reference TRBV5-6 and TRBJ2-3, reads DAGVTQSPTHLIKTRGQQVTLRCSPKSGHDTVSWYQQALGQGPQFIFQYYEEEERQRGNFPDRFSGHQFPNYSSELNVNALLLGDSALYLCASSLVQGITDTQYFGPGTRLTVL.

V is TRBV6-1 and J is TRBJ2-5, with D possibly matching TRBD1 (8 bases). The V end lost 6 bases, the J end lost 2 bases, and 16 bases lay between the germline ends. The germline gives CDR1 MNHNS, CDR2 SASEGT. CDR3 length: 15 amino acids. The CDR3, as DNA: TGTGCCAGCAGAGGAAGCGGGACAGGTCAAGAGACCCAGTACTTC. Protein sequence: CASRGSGTGQETQYF.

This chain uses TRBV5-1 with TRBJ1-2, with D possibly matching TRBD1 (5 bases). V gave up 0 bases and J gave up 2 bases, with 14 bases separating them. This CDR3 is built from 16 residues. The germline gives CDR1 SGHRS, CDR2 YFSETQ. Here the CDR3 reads CASSLVGGLGNYGYTF. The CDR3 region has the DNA TGCGCCAGCAGCTTGGTTGGGGGGTTAGGGAACTATGGCTACACCTTC.